This T cell receptor beta chain originates from a study of blood T cell repertoires in COVID-19. Original analysis: Amplification of reference gene primers was used by the study to estimate nucleated cell counts. Sequenced by immunoSEQ multiplex PCR; TCRdb stores in-frame clones only, minus some. The D gene and trimming were derived from the DNA, and the V and J assignments and clone size from that table. The sample consists of roughly 200,000 clones, 83% of them appearing once. The V and J ends lost 6 bases and 5 bases, in that order; junction bases with no gene match: 6. The CDR3 totals 15 residues. CDR1 SGHAT and CDR2 FQNNGV come from the germline V gene.

The source is a woman in her 30s with COVID-19, enrolled during active disease. Sequencing input: peripheral blood. This sequence joins TRBV11-2 and TRBJ2-2; the match to TRBD2 covers 10 bases. The CDR3 spells CASRPASGRTGELFF. The CDR3 coding sequence is TGTGCCAGCAGACCCGCTAGCGGGAGAACCGGGGAGCTGTTTTTT.